This TCR beta chain is drawn from a study of identical twins. Points from the study as a whole: Invariant T cells like MAIT and iNKT could partly confound the zero-insertion analyses. The study found excess low generation probability among twin-shared out-of-frame alpha sequences. Abundant beta clonotypes from cord blood bore fewer insertions; memory repertoires lacked this pattern.

TCRdb independently ran MiXCR on the 5' RACE reads; one entry per CDR3 protein. The sample lists hundreds of thousands of distinct CDR3 sequences, about 9.4% occurring once. Healthy Caucasian donors formed the entire cohort. Notes on this clonotype: The antigen remains unidentified.

The data also belong to a second study, concerning yellow fever vaccine responses in identical twins.

The sequenced sample consisted of PBMCs. This clonotype originated in a young woman in good health.

CDR3 nucleotides: TGTGCCAGCAGTTTAATCCTCCGGACTAGCGGGAGGGAGGGTGAGCAGTTCTTC. Protein product: CASSLILRTSGREGEQFF. This rearrangement joins TRBV12-3 or TRBV12-4 to TRBJ2-1, with 15 nucleotides matching TRBD2. The V and J ends lost 2 bases and 9 bases, in that order; junction bases with no gene match: 11. The CDR3 totals 18 residues.